This T cell receptor beta chain was identified during a study of blood T cell repertoires in COVID-19. Recruited during active infection, patients (from Seattle) were subsequently followed longitudinally. In the original analysis: By means of reference gene primer amplification, nucleated cell counts were estimated. The assay was immunoSEQ multiplex PCR, and TCRdb's table has in-frame clones only and misses some. V and J calls and clone size are copied from that table; D and trimming were computed from the DNA. The sample includes about 150,000 clones, 75% to 85% of them seen just once. Germline values: CDR1 LNHDA, CDR2 SQIVND (reference sequence). After removal of 3 bases from V and 10 bases from J, the junction contained 15 bases not matched to a gene. The length of the CDR3 is 16 residues.

This chain uses TRBV19 with TRBJ2-1, with TRBD2 matching over 7 bases. The sequenced sample consisted of peripheral blood. This TCR was recovered from an older woman with COVID-19, enrolled during active disease. The CDR3: CASSIKAGLLLGEQFF. CDR3 DNA: TGTGCCAGTAGTATCAAAGCGGGACTTCTCTTAGGGGAGCAGTTCTTC.